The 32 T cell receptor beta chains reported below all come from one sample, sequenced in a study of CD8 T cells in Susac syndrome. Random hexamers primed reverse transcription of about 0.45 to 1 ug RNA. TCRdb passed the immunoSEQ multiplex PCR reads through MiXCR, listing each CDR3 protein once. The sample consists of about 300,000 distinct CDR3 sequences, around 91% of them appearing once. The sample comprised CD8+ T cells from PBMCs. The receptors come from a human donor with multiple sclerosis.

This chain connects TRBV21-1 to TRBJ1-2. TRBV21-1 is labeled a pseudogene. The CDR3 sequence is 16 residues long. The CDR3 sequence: CASSKVTGGLNYGYTF. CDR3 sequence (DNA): TGTGCCAGCAGCAAAGTGACGGGAGGGTTGAACTATGGCTACACCTTC.

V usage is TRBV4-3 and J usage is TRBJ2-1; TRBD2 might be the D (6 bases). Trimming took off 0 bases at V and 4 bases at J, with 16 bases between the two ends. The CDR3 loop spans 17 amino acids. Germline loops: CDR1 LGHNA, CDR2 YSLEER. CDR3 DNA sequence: TGCGCCAGCAGCCAAGATCGCGGGGTCCAACGTTACAATGAGCAGTTCTTC. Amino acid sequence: CASSQDRGVQRYNEQFF.

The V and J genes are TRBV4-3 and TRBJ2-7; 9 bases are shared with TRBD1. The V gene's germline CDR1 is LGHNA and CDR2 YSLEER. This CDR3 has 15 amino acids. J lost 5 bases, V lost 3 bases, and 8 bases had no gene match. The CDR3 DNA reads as TGCGCCAGCAGCCACCCGGGACAGGGCTTCGACGAGCAGTACTTC. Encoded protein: CASSHPGQGFDEQYF.

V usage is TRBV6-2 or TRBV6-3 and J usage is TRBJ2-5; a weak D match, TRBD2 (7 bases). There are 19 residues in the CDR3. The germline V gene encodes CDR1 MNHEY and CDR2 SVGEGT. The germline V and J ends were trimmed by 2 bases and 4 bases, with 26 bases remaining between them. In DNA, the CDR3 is TGTGCCAGCAGTTACGGGGCGGGCGGGCCCCTAAGGGGGGGAGAGACCCAGTACTTC. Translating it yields CASSYGAGGPLRGGETQYF.

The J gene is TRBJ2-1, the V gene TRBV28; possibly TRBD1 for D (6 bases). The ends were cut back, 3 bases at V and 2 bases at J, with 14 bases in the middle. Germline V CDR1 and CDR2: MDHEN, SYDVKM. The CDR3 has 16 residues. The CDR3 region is CASSFAQGHTYNEQFF. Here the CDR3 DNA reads TGTGCCAGCAGTTTCGCCCAGGGACACACCTACAATGAGCAGTTCTTC.

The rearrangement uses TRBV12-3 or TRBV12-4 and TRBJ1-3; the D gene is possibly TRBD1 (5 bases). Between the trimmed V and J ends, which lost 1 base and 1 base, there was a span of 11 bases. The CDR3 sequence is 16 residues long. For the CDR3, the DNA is TGTGCCAGCAGTTTAGACAGGTCTTCTTCTGGAAACACCATATATTTT. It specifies CASSLDRSSSGNTIYF.

Written as DNA, the CDR3 is TGTGCCAGCAGCTTATTGGGTGGAAACCTTTACGAGCAGTACTTC. It specifies CASSLLGGNLYEQYF. The chain couples TRBV7-3 to TRBJ2-7, with D unclear. Trimming shortened V by 2 bases and J by 4 bases, and 15 bases separated the two germline ends. This CDR3 has 15 amino acids. CDR1 and CDR2 from the germline V gene are SGHTA and FQGTGA.

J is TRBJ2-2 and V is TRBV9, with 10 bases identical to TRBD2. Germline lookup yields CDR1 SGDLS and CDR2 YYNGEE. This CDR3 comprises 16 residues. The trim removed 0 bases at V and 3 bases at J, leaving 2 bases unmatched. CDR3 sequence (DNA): TGTGCCAGCAGCGTAGGTAGCGGGGGGTACACCGGGGAGCTGTTTTTT. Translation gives CASSVGSGGYTGELFF.

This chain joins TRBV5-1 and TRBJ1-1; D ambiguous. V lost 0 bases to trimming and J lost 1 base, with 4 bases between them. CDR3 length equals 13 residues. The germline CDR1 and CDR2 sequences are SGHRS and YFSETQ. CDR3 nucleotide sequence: TGCGCCAGCAGCTTGGTCAGGAACACTGAAGCTTTCTTT. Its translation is CASSLVRNTEAFF. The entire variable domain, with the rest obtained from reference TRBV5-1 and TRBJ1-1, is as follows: KAGVTQTPRYLIKTRGQQVTLSCSPISGHRSVSWYQQTPGQGLQFLFEYFSETQRNKGNFPGRFSGRQFSNSRSEMNVSTLELGDSALYLCASSLVRNTEAFFGQGTRLTVV.

This CDR3 is CASSQTSGDTGELFF. In DNA, the CDR3 is TGTGCCAGCAGTCAGACTAGCGGAGACACCGGGGAGCTGTTTTTT. This chain uses TRBV6-2 or TRBV6-3 with TRBJ2-2, with TRBD2 identical over 9 bases. Germline V gives CDR1 MNHEY, CDR2 SVGEGT. V shed 5 bases, J shed 3 bases, and the junction held 4 bases outside the gene matches. The CDR3 has 15 amino acids.

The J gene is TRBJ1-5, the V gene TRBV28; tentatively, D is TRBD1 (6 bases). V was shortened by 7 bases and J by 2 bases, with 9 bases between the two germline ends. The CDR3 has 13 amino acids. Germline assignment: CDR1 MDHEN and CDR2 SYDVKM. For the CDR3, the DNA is TGTGCCAGCAACAGGGACGGCAATCAGCCCCAGCATTTT. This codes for CASNRDGNQPQHF.

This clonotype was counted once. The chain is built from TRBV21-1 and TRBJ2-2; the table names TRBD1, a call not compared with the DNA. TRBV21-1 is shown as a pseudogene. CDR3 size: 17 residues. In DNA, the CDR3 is TGTGCCAGCAGCTGGGGACATTGGCAATCGAACACCGGGGAGCTGTTTTTT. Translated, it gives CASSWGHWQSNTGELFF.

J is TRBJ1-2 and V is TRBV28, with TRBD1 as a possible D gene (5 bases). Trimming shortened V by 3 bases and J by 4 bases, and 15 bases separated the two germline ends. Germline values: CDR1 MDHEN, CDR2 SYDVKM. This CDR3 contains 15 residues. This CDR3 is CASSFSGTGGYGYTF. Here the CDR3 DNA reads TGTGCCAGCAGTTTCTCCGGGACCGGCGGCTATGGCTACACCTTC.

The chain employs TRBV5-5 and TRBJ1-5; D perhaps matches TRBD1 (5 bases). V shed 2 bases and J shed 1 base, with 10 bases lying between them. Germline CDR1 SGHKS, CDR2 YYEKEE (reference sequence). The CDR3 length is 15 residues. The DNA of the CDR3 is TGTGCCAGCAGCTTCCGGGACGCCAGCAATCAGCCCCAGCATTTT. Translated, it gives CASSFRDASNQPQHF. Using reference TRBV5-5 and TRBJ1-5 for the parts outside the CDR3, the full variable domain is DAGVTQSPTHLIKTRGQQVTLRCSPISGHKSVSWYQQVLGQGPQFIFQYYEKEERGRGNFPDRFSARQFPNYSSELNVNALLLGDSALYLCASSFRDASNQPQHFGDGTRLSIL.

CDR3 coding DNA: TGTGCCACCAGCAGAGAGCTAGCGGGGACAGATACGCAGTATTTT. Its protein is CATSRELAGTDTQYF. The rearrangement uses TRBV15 and TRBJ2-3, with TRBD2 matching 9 bases. Per the germline V gene, CDR1 is LNHNV and CDR2 is YYDKDF (reference sequence). This CDR3 is 15 amino acids long. V dropped 0 bases and J dropped 3; count of bases not matched to a gene: 1.

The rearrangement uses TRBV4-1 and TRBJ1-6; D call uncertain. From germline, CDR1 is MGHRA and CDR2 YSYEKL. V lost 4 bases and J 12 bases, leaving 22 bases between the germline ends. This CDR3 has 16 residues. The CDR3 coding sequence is TGCGCCAGCAGCCGAAGCGTATTACGCTTGGGCAAACCCCTCCACTTT. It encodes CASSRSVLRLGKPLHF.

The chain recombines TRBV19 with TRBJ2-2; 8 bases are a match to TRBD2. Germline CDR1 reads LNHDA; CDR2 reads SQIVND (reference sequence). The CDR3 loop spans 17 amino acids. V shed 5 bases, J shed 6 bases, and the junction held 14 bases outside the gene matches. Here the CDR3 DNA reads TGTGCCAGTAGTCCCATCCCGGGACTAGGCGAGGCCGGGGAGCTGTTTTTT. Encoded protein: CASSPIPGLGEAGELFF. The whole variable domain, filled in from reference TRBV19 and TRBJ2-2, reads DGGITQSPKYLFRKEGQNVTLSCEQNLNHDAMYWYRQDPGQGLRLIYYSQIVNDFQKGDIAEGYSVSREKKESFPLTVTSAQKNPTAFYLCASSPIPGLGEAGELFFGEGSRLTVL.

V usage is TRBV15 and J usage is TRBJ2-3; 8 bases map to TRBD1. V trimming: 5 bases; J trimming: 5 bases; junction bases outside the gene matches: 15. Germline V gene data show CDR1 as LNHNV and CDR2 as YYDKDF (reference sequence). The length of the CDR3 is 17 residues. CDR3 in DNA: TGTGCCACCAGCCCCGCTAGACAGGGGTATCGTCTAGATACGCAGTATTTT. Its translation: CATSPARQGYRLDTQYF.

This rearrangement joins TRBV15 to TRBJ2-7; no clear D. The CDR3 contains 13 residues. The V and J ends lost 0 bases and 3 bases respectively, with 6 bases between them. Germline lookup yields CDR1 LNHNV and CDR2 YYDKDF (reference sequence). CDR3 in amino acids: CATSRERHYEQYF. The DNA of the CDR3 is TGTGCCACCAGCAGAGAGAGACACTACGAGCAGTACTTC.

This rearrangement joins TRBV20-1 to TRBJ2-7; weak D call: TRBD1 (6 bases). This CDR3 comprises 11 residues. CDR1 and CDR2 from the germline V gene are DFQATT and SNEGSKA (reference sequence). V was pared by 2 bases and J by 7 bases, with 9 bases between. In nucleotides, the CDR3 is TGCAGTGCTAGACCAACAGGGGAGCAGTACTTC. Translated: CSARPTGEQYF.

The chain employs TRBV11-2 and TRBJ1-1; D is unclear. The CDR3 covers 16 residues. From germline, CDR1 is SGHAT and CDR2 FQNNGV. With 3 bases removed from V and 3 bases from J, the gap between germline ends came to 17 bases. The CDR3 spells CASSLLALGRDTEAFF. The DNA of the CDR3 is TGTGCCAGCAGCTTGCTGGCCCTGGGGAGGGACACTGAAGCTTTCTTT.

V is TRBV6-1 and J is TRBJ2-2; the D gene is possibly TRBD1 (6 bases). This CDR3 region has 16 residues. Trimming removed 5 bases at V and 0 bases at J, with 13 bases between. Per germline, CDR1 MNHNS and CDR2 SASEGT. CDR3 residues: CASSPGHPANTGELFF. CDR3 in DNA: TGTGCCAGCAGTCCGGGACACCCCGCGAACACCGGGGAGCTGTTTTTT.

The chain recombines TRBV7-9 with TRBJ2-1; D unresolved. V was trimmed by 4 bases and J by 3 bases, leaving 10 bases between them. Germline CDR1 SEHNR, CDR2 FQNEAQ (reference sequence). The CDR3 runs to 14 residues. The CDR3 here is CASSSIRSYNEQFF. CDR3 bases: TGTGCCAGCAGCTCCATTCGTAGCTACAATGAGCAGTTCTTC.

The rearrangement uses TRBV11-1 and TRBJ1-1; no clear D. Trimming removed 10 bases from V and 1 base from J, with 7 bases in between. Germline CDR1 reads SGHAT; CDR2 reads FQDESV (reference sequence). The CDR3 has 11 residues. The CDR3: CATTGNTEAFF. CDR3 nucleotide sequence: TGTGCCACCACTGGGAACACTGAAGCTTTCTTT.

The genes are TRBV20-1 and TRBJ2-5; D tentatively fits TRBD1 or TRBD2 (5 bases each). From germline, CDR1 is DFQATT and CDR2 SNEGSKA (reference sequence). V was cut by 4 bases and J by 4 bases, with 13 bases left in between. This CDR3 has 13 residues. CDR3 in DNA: TGCAGTGCTACCGGGACCGACTCAGAGACCCAGTACTTC. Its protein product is CSATGTDSETQYF.

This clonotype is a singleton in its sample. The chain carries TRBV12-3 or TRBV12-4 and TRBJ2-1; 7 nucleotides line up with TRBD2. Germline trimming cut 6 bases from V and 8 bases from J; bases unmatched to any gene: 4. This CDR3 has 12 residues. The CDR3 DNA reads TGTGCCAGCAGCCAAGCGGGGTATGAGCAGTTCTTC. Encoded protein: CASSQAGYEQFF.

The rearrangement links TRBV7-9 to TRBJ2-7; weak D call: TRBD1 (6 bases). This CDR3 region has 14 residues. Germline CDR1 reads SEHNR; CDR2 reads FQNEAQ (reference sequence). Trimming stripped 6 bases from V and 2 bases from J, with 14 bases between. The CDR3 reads CASSLQGLTYEQYF. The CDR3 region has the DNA TGTGCCAGCAGTCTACAGGGCTTGACCTACGAGCAGTACTTC.

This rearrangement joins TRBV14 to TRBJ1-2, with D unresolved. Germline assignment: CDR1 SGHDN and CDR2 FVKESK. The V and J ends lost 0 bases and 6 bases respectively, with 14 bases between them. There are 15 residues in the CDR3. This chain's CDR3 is CASSQDRKGVNGYTF. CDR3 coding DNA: TGTGCCAGCAGCCAAGACAGGAAGGGCGTAAATGGCTACACCTTC.

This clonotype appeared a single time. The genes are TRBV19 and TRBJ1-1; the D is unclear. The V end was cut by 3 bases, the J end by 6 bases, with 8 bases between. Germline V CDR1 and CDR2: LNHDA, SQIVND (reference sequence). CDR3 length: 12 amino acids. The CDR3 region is CASSMGGAEAFF. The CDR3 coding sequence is TGTGCCAGTAGTATGGGTGGGGCTGAAGCTTTCTTT.

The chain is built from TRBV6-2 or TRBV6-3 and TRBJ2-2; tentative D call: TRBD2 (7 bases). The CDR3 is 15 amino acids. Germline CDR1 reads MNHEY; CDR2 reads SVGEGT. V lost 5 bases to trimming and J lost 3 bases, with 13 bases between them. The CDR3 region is CASSRGGRDTGELFF. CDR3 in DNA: TGTGCCAGCAGTCGCGGGGGCCGGGACACCGGGGAGCTGTTTTTT.

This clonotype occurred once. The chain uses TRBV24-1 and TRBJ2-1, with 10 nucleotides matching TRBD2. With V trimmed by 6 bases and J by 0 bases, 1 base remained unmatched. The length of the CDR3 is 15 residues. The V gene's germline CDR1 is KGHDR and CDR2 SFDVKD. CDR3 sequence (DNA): TGTGCCACCAGTTCTAGCGGGGGCTCCTACAATGAGCAGTTCTTC. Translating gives CATSSSGGSYNEQFF.

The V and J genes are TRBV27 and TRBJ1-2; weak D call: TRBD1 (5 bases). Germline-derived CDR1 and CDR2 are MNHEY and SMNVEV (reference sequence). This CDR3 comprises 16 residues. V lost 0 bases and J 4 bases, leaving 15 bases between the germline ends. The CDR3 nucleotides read TGTGCCAGCAGTTTATCGCGAGAGGGACTAGGCTATGGCTACACCTTC. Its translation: CASSLSREGLGYGYTF.